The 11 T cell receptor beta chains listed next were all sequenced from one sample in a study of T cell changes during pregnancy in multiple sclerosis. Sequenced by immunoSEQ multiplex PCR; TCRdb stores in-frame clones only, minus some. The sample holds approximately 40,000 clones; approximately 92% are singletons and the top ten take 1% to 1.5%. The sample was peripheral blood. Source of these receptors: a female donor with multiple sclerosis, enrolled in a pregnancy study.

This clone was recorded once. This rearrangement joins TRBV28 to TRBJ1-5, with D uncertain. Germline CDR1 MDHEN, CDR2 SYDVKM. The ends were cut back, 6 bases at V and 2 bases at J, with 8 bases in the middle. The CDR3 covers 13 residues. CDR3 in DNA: TGTGCCAGCAGAGTCGGAGGCAATCAGCCCCAGCATTTT. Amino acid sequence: CASRVGGNQPQHF.

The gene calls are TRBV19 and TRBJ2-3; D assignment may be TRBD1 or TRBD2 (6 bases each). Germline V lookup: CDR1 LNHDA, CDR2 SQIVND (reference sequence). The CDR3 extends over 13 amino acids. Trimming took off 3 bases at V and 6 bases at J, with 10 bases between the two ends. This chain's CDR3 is CASSITGADTQYF. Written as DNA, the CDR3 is TGTGCCAGTAGTATTACGGGGGCCGATACGCAGTATTTT. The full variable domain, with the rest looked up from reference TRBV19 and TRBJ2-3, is DGGITQSPKYLFRKEGQNVTLSCEQNLNHDAMYWYRQDPGQGLRLIYYSQIVNDFQKGDIAEGYSVSREKKESFPLTVTSAQKNPTAFYLCASSITGADTQYFGPGTRLTVL.

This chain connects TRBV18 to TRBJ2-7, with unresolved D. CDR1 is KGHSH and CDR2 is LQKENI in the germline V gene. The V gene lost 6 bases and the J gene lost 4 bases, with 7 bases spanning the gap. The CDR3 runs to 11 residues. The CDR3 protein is CASSPDYEQYF. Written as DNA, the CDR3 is TGTGCCAGCTCCCCGGATTACGAGCAGTACTTC.

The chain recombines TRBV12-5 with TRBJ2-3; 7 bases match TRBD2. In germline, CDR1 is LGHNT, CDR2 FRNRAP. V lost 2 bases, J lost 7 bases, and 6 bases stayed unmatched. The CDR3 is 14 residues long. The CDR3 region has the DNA TGTGCTAGTGGTTTGCCAGCGGGAATGAATACGCAGTATTTT. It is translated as CASGLPAGMNTQYF.

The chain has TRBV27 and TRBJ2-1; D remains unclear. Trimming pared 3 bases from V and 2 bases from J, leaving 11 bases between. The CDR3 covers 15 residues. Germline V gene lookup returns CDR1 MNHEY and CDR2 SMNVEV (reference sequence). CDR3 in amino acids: CASSFGTFPYNEQFF. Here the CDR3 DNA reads TGTGCCAGCAGTTTTGGAACTTTCCCCTACAATGAGCAGTTCTTC.

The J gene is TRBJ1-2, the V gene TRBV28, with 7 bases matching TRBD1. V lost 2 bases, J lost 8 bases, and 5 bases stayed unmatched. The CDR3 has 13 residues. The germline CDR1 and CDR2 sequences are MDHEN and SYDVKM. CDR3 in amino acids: CASSLDRVRGYTF. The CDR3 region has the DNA TGTGCCAGCAGTTTAGACAGGGTAAGAGGCTACACCTTC.

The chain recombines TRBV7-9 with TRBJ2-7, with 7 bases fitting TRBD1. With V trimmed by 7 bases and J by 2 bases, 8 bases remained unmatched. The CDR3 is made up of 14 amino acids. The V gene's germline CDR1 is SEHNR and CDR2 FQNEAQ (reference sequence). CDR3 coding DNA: TGTGCCAGCACCCCCAGGACAGGTACCTACGAGCAGTACTTC. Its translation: CASTPRTGTYEQYF.

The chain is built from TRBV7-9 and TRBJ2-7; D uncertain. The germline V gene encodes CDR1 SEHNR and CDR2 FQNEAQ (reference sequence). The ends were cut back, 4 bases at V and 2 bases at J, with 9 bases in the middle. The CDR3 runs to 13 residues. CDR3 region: CASSSPWAYEQYF. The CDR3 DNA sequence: TGTGCCAGCAGCTCACCCTGGGCCTACGAGCAGTACTTC.

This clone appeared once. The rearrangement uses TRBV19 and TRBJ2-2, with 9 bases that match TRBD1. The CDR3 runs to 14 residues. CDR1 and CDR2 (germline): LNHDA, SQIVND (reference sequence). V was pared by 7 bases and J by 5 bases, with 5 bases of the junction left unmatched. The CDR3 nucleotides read TGTGCCAGTACTAGACAGGGGGGTACCGGGGAGCTGTTTTTT. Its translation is CASTRQGGTGELFF.

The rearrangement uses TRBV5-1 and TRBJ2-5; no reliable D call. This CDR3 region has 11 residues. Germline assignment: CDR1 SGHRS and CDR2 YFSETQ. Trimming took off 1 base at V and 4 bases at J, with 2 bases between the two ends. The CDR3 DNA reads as TGCGCCAGCAGCTTGACAGAGACCCAGTACTTC. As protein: CASSLTETQYF.

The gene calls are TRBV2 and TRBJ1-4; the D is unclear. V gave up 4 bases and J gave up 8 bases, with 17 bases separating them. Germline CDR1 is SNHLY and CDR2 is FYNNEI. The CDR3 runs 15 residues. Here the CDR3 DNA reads TGTGCCAGCAGTGTACGCTCCGGGCGATGGGAAAAACTGTTTTTT. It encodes CASSVRSGRWEKLFF.